This entry concerns a single T cell receptor (beta chain). The target antigen is unknown. The data belong to a study of shared clonotypes between healthy human individuals. Study-level points and caveats: Relative to clonotypes present in all four donors, those not shared had lower generation probabilities. Four donors shared approximately 5% of their naive CD4 clonotypes. The study generally estimated greater richness for naive than memory subsets.

V was clipped by 1 base and J by 12 bases; unmatched bases: 9. This CDR3 region has 14 residues. Per the germline V gene, CDR1 is SGHAT and CDR2 is FQNNGV. Sequencing was performed with immunoSEQ multiplex PCR; in TCRdb, only in-frame clones are kept and a portion is missing. The sample comprises roughly 1.5 million clones, around 98% of which are singletons, and roughly 0.4% rests with the top ten. The receptor comes from a man younger than 40 in good health. This chain uses TRBV11-2 with TRBJ2-1; 7 bases align to TRBD2. Material for sequencing was naive CD4+ T cells sorted from blood. Subset denoted: CD45RA+ positively selected. The CDR3 here is CASSLASSGLGQFF. Here the CDR3 DNA reads TGTGCCAGCAGCTTAGCGTCTAGCGGCCTTGGGCAGTTCTTC.